The sequence of this T cell receptor (beta chain) was determined in a study of blood T cell repertoires in COVID-19. Across the whole study: COVID-19 samples collected from the United States, Italy and Spain covered acute and convalescent phases.

Generated by immunoSEQ multiplex PCR, the TCRdb table keeps only in-frame clones and is missing some. The sample carries about 250,000 clones, around 86% recorded once. This clone appeared a few times. Germline CDR1 SGHDN, CDR2 FVKESK. V dropped 3 bases and J dropped 5; count of bases not matched to a gene: 18. This CDR3 contains 18 residues. Among Cohort 3 donors, those recovered had two negative PCRs, clearance, or symptom resolution. This TCR came from a man aged 35 to 55 who had recovered from COVID-19. The sample consisted of PBMCs or T cells enriched from blood (not recorded which). The rearrangement joins TRBV14 to TRBJ1-1; 7 nucleotides line up with TRBD1. This CDR3 reads CASSQTLTGRKLGTEAFF. As DNA, the CDR3 is TGTGCCAGCAGCCAGACCCTGACAGGGCGTAAACTTGGTACTGAAGCTTTCTTT.